This T cell receptor (beta chain) was identified during a study of blood T cell repertoires in COVID-19 (dated by TCRdb to 2018 to 2021). As for the study more broadly: Samples covering the acute and convalescent phases of COVID-19 were provided by collaborators in the United States, Italy and Spain. Where available, HLA class I and class II types were taken from metadata supplied by the sample provider and were not determined by assay-based typing. The prospective study material was composed of cDNA or gDNA derived from T cells, B-cell-depleted T cells, or PBMCs. The samples were drawn from the first 160 participants of the ongoing ImmuneRACE study and from 1,254 subjects provided by 6 global collaborators. The repertoires were released in a freely available public database intended as a resource for research on the immune response to SARS-CoV-2. Sample metadata almost always included a de-identified subject ID, COVID-19 status, age in years and sex. The dataset comprised deeply sampled blood TCRbeta repertoires from subjects exposed to, actively infected with, or recovered from COVID-19.

Beyond this particular receptor, the publication reports: How much clinical and demographic metadata was included differed by source and by participant, and the metadata was provided uncurated.

For this clone: It lacks a known antigen. The record has no base qualities; no much larger clone is one base away.

TCRbeta CDR3 regions were amplified from genomic DNA by means of the immunoSEQ Assay, a bias-controlled multiplex PCR. Regarding the original processing steps: Within the assay, amplification of reference gene primers was used to estimate how many nucleated cells each sample contained. To quantify the absolute abundance of each unique TCRbeta CDR3 rearrangement, sequence reads were collapsed and filtered. Productive Simpson clonality was computed per sample as the square root of Simpson's diversity index over productive rearrangements. In its TCRdb copy, this immuneACCESS table keeps in-frame sequences only and misses some clones. Where compared with another copy, unresolved V genes explain less than half of these, and the others have no known cause. That table is the source of V, J and clone size, and D and trimming were worked out from the DNA. For this sample the table gives over 200,000 clones, of which roughly 86% were detected only once. The ten largest clones add up to roughly 2.5% of the sample.

Collaborating institutions collected whole blood in K2EDTA tubes following their own protocols. For TCRbeta analysis, collaborators shipped samples as frozen whole blood, isolated PBMCs, or DNA extracted from either of those sample types. The receptor's source is a woman between 50 and 59 years old with acute or convalescent COVID-19. Sequenced input: peripheral blood.

Here is the DNA: TGTGCCAGTAACCTCGGACAGGGGTTCTCTGGAAACACCATATATTTT. It encodes CASNLGQGFSGNTIYF. The rearrangement combines TRBV19 with TRBJ1-3, with TRBD1 matching 9 junction bases. V lost 7 bases and J lost 0 bases, and the count of bases not matched to a germline gene is 7. The CDR3 starts with the cysteine, ends with the phenylalanine, and has 16 residues. Only the CDR3 part of the read is kept: 48 bases, read in frame from the first base. In the germline V gene (reference sequence), CDR1 corresponds to LNHDA and CDR2 to SQIVND.